The 20 T cell receptor beta chains below were found in one sample sequenced in a study of T cells expressing NK-cell markers. TCRdb re-called the 5' RACE reads and shows each CDR3 protein once, DNA omitted. This sample contains 350,000 to 500,000 distinct CDR3 sequences. Input material: blood T cells: a sorted CD56 or NKG2C T cell subset, CD4+ or CD8+ T cells, or bulk PBMC T cells (not recorded which). These receptors all come from a woman aged 18-70 years in good health.

The CDR3 region is CASSLWGLGDTEAFF. This sequence joins TRBV7-9 and TRBJ1-1; TCRdb's D call of TRBD1 is untestable without DNA. The CDR3 totals 15 residues. From germline, CDR1 is SEHNR and CDR2 FQNEAQ (reference sequence).

The rearrangement links TRBV14 to TRBJ2-1. This CDR3 is 12 amino acids long. CDR1 SGHDN and CDR2 FVKESK come from the germline V gene. CDR3 amino acids: CASSQDFGEQFF.

The CDR3: CASSLRDSGNTIYF. The gene calls are TRBV5-1 and TRBJ1-3; TCRdb calls TRBD1, which cannot be checked without DNA. The CDR3 length is 14 residues. Germline CDR1 SGHRS, CDR2 YFSETQ.

The genes are TRBV12-3 or TRBV12-4 and TRBJ2-1; TCRdb's assignment of TRBD2 cannot be checked, as there is no DNA. This CDR3 region has 13 residues. The CDR3: CASSPGTRNEQFF.

V gene TRBV19 combines with J gene TRBJ1-5. This CDR3 is built from 16 residues. CDR1 and CDR2 (germline): LNHDA, SQIVND (reference sequence). The CDR3 protein is CASSIASRTSNQPQHF.

This chain joins TRBV7-9 and TRBJ2-7; TCRdb names TRBD1, which stays unverified in the absence of DNA. Germline values: CDR1 SEHNR, CDR2 FQNEAQ (reference sequence). This CDR3 has 13 amino acids. CDR3 sequence reads: CASSLGTGTEQYF.

The chain combines TRBV6-5 with TRBJ1-4; TCRdb selects TRBD1, and the lack of DNA leaves this call unchecked. The CDR3 loop spans 16 amino acids. Germline values: CDR1 MNHEY, CDR2 SVGAGI. The CDR3 spells CASSYGQGEANEKLFF.

This chain joins TRBV12-3 or TRBV12-4 and TRBJ1-5; the TCRdb call, TRBD1, lacks DNA for checking. CDR3 size: 16 residues. The chain's CDR3 is CASSSGTPYSNQPQHF.

The rearrangement uses TRBV5-1 and TRBJ2-5; TCRdb reports TRBD2, a call that lacks DNA to check it against. Germline assignment: CDR1 SGHRS and CDR2 YFSETQ. This CDR3 has 15 amino acids. CDR3 amino acids: CASSLDGRAKETQYF.

V usage is TRBV20-1 and J usage is TRBJ2-1. This CDR3 region has 14 residues. CDR1 is DFQATT, CDR2 SNEGSKA, per germline (reference sequence). CDR3: CSARGKYSYNEQFF.

The gene calls are TRBV28 and TRBJ1-6; TCRdb gives TRBD1 as the D gene, but with no DNA this cannot be confirmed. The CDR3 covers 16 residues. Germline V gene data show CDR1 as MDHEN and CDR2 as SYDVKM. This CDR3 is CASSLPIGQGWSPLHF.

The chain carries TRBV20-1 and TRBJ2-7; TCRdb's D call of TRBD2 is untestable without DNA. The CDR3 runs 15 residues. Germline V gives CDR1 DFQATT, CDR2 SNEGSKA (reference sequence). The CDR3 region is CSAQPSSGRGLWQYF.

The genes are TRBV20-1 and TRBJ2-5; TCRdb lists TRBD1, though no DNA is available to test this call. CDR3 length: 15 residues. Germline CDR1 reads DFQATT; CDR2 reads SNEGSKA (reference sequence). The CDR3 region is CSAAPAAGNQETQYF.

This chain joins TRBV12-3 or TRBV12-4 and TRBJ2-7; with no DNA, the TCRdb D assignment of TRBD1 cannot be verified. The CDR3 loop spans 13 amino acids. CDR3 residues: CASTWGSTYEQYF.

The chain carries TRBV4-1 and TRBJ2-1. CDR3 length equals 15 residues. Germline CDR1 reads MGHRA; CDR2 reads YSYEKL. The CDR3 protein is CASSNIPDMVSEQFF.

The chain carries TRBV4-3 and TRBJ2-5; the D call from TCRdb, TRBD2, cannot be confirmed without DNA. Germline CDR1 and CDR2: LGHNA and YSLEER. The CDR3 loop spans 14 amino acids. CDR3 residues: CASSQEAGGGTQYF.

The V gene is TRBV14, the J gene TRBJ1-1. CDR3 length: 14 amino acids. CDR1 and CDR2 (germline): SGHDN, FVKESK. Here the CDR3 reads CASSQEGRPHEAFF.

V gene TRBV27 combines with J gene TRBJ2-1. The germline CDR1 and CDR2 sequences are MNHEY and SMNVEV (reference sequence). The CDR3 is 16 residues long. The CDR3 sequence: CASSFEEEGSYNEQFF.

The chain links TRBV27 to TRBJ1-6; absent DNA, TCRdb's TRBD1 call cannot be checked. Germline CDR1 reads MNHEY; CDR2 reads SMNVEV (reference sequence). CDR3 length: 14 amino acids. The CDR3 here is CASSRDSRNSPLHF.

This rearrangement joins TRBV12-3 or TRBV12-4 to TRBJ2-3; the TCRdb call, TRBD1, lacks DNA for checking. CDR3 length: 12 residues. This CDR3 is CASAKGANTQYF.